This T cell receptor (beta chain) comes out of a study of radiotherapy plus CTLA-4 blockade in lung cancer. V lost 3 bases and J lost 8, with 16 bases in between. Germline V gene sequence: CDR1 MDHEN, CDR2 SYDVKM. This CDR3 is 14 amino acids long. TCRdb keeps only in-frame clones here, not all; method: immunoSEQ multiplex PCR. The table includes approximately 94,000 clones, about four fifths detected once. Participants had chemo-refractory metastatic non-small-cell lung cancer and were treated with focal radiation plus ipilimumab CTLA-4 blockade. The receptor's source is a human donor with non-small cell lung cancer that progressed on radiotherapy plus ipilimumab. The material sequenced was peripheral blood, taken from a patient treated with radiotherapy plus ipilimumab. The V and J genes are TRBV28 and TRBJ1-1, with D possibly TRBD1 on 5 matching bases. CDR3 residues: CASSFSRDPPEAFF. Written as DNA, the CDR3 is TGTGCCAGCAGTTTCTCTCGGGACCCGCCCGAAGCTTTCTTT.